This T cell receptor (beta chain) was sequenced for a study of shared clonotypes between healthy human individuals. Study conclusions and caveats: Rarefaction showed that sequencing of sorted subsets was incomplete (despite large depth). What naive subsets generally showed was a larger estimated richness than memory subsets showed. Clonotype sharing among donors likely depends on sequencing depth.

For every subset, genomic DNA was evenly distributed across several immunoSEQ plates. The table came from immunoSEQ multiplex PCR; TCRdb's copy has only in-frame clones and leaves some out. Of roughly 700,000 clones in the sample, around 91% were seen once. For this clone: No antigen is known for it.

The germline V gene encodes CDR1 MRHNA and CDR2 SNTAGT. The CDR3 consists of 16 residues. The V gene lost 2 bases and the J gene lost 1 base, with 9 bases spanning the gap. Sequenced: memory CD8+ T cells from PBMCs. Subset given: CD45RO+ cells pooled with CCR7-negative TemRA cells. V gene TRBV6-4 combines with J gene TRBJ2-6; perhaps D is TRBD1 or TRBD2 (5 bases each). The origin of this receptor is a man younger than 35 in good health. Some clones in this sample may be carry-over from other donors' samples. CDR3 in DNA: TGTGCCAGCAGTGACAGGGACGGGTCTGGGGCCAACGTCCTGACTTTC. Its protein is CASSDRDGSGANVLTF.